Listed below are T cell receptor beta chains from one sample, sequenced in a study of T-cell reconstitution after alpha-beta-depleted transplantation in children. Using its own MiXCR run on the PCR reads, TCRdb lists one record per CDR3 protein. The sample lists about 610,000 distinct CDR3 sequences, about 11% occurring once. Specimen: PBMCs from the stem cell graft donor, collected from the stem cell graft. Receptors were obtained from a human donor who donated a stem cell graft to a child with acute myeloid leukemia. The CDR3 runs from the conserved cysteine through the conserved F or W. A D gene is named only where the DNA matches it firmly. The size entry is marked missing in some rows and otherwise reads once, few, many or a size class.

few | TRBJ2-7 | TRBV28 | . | CASGTSLRRQYF | TGTGCCAGCGGGACATCTCTACGACGGCAGTACTTC
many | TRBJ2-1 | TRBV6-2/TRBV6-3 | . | CASREYLTGAANEQFF | TGTGCCAGCAGGGAGTACTTGACGGGGGCTGCGAATGAGCAGTTCTTC
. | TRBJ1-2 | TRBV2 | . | CASSETSGGRYYGYTF | TGTGCCAGCAGTGAAACCTCCGGGGGACGGTACTATGGCTACACCTTC
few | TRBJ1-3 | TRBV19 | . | CASSGRTDTFSGNTIYF | TGTGCCAGTAGTGGACGGACAGATACGTTCTCTGGAAACACCATATATTTT
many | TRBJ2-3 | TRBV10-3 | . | CAISEGNVGGDTQYF | TGTGCCATCAGTGAAGGCAATGTGGGGGGAGATACGCAGTATTTT
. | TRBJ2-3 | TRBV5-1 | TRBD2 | CASSLAGTSVVSSTDTQYF | TGCGCCAGCAGCTTGGCCGGGACTAGCGTAGTTTCTAGCACAGATACGCAGTATTTT
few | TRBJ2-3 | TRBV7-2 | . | CASSLMGGPGDTQYF | TGTGCCAGCAGCTTAATGGGGGGCCCGGGAGATACGCAGTATTTT
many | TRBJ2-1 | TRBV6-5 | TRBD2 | CASSLAGGYSYNEQFF | TGTGCCAGCAGTTTAGCGGGAGGCTACTCCTACAATGAGCAGTTCTTC
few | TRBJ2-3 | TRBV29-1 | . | CSVGLTSTDTQYF | TGCAGCGTTGGGCTAACTAGCACAGATACGCAGTATTTT
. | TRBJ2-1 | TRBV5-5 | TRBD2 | CASSFLGLAVSYNEQFF | TGTGCCAGCAGCTTCCTGGGACTAGCGGTTTCCTACAATGAGCAGTTCTTC
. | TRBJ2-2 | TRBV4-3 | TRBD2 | CASAIFSGMWSGELFF | TGCGCCAGCGCTATATTCAGCGGGATGTGGTCCGGGGAGCTGTTTTTT
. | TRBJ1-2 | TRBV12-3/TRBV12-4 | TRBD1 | CASSFRQGAFHGYTF | TGTGCCAGCAGTTTCCGACAGGGGGCCTTCCATGGCTACACCTTC
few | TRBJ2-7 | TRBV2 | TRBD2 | CASSERGTSGTSYEQYF | TGTGCCAGCAGTGAGCGGGGGACTAGCGGGACCTCCTACGAGCAGTACTTC
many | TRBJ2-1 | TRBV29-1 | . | CSSCGQVRKIF | TGCAGCTCCTGCGGGCAAGTGAGAAAGATCTTC
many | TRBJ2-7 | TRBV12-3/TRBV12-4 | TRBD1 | CASSLGRGLGEQYF | TGTGCCAGCAGTTTAGGCAGGGGGCTCGGAGAGCAGTACTTC
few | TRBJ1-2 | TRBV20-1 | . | CSIYLPGGYTF | TGCAGTATATATCTCCCTGGGGGCTACACCTTC
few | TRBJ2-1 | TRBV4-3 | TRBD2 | CASSQEPRTSGNNEQFF | TGCGCCAGCAGCCAAGAGCCGCGGACTAGCGGGAACAATGAGCAGTTCTTC
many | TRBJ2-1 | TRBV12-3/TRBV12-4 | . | CASSPTRGNEQFF | TGTGCCAGCAGCCCTACCAGGGGCAATGAGCAGTTCTTC
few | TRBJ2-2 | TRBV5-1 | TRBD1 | CASKPGQASLGTGELFF | TGCGCCAGCAAGCCGGGACAGGCCTCTTTAGGCACCGGGGAGCTGTTTTTT
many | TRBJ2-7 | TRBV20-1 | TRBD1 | CSALRTGDYAYEQYF | TGCAGTGCTCTACGAACAGGGGATTACGCCTACGAGCAGTACTTC
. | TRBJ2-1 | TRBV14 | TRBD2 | CASSSRGDGSYNEQFF | TGTGCCAGCAGCTCTCGGGGGGATGGCTCCTACAATGAGCAGTTCTTC
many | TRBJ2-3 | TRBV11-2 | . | CASSLLRQGSADTQYF | TGTGCCAGCAGCTTATTGAGGCAGGGGAGCGCAGATACGCAGTATTTT
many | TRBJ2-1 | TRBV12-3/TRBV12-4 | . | CASSPGTYNNEQFF | TGTGCCAGCAGTCCGGGGACTTATAACAATGAGCAGTTCTTC
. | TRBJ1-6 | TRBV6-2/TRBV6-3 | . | CASSYAASPLHF | TGTGCCAGCAGTTACGCAGCTTCACCCCTCCACTTT
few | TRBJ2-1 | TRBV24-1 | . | CATSEGPVSEQFF | TGTGCCACCAGTGAAGGCCCGGTGAGTGAGCAGTTCTTC
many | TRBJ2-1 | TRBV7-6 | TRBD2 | CASSLVPNGRNEQFF | TGTGCCAGCAGCTTAGTACCCAACGGGAGGAATGAGCAGTTCTTC
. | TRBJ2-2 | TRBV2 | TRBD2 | CASVFSGLATGELFF | TGTGCCAGCGTGTTCTCGGGACTAGCAACCGGGGAGCTGTTTTTT
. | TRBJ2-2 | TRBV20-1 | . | CSARTETNTGELFF | TGCAGTGCCAGGACAGAAACGAACACCGGGGAGCTGTTTTTT
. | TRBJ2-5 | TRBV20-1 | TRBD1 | CSASGGQKETQYF | TGCAGTGCTAGTGGGGGACAGAAGGAGACCCAGTACTTC
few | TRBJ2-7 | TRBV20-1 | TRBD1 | CSASLVGQVSYEQYF | TGCAGTGCTTCCCTGGTGGGACAGGTATCCTACGAGCAGTACTTC
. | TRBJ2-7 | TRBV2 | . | CASRLDLGEQYF | TGTGCCAGCCGACTAGATTTGGGCGAGCAGTACTTC
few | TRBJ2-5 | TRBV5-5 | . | CASSYAQLQETQYF | TGTGCCAGCAGCTACGCGCAGTTACAAGAGACCCAGTACTTC
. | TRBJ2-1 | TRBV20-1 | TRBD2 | CSAGRLAATYNEQFF | TGCAGTGCTGGGAGACTAGCGGCCACCTACAATGAGCAGTTCTTC
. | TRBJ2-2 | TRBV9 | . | CASSDAREFTGELFF | TGTGCCAGCAGCGATGCTCGGGAGTTCACCGGGGAGCTGTTTTTT
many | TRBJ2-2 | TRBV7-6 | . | CASSLEETGELFF | TGTGCCAGCAGCTTAGAAGAGACCGGGGAGCTGTTTTTT
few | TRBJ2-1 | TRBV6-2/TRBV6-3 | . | CASSYSTERADYNEQFF | TGTGCCAGCAGTTACTCGACGGAAAGGGCCGACTACAATGAGCAGTTCTTC
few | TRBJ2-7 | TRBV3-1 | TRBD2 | CASSPEWLADYEQYF | TGTGCCAGCAGCCCTGAGTGGCTAGCGGACTACGAGCAGTACTTC
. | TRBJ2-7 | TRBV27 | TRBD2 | CASSPTEAGARGEQYF | TGTGCCAGCAGTCCTACAGAAGCGGGAGCGAGGGGGGAGCAGTACTTC
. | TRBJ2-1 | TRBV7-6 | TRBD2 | CASSLAGGGGGNEQFF | TGTGCCAGCAGCTTAGCAGGCGGGGGGGGAGGCAATGAGCAGTTCTTC
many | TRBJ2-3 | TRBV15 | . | CATSSGGPVDTQYF | TGTGCCACCAGCAGTGGGGGGCCGGTAGATACGCAGTATTTT
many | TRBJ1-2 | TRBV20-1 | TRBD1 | CSASKTGEDGYTF | TGCAGTGCTAGTAAAACAGGGGAGGATGGCTACACCTTC
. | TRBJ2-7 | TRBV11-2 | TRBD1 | CASSAQGKQYF | TGTGCCAGCAGCGCACAGGGGAAGCAGTACTTC
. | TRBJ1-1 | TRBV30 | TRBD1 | CAWTQGGSTEAFF | TGTGCCTGGACCCAGGGGGGGAGCACTGAAGCTTTCTTT
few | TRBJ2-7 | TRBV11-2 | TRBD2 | CASSLMGLADLGSYEQYF | TGTGCCAGCAGCTTAATGGGACTAGCCGACCTCGGCTCCTACGAGCAGTACTTC
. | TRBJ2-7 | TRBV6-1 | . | CASGGQGSKQYF | TGTGCCAGCGGTGGGCAGGGATCTAAGCAGTACTTC
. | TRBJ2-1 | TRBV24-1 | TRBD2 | CATSDRGTSVDNEQFF | TGTGCCACCAGTGATCGGGGGACTAGCGTGGACAATGAGCAGTTCTTC
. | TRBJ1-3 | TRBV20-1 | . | CSALQRDSGNTIYF | TGCAGTGCTCTTCAAAGGGACTCTGGAAACACCATATATTTT
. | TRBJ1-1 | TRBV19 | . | CASIGRPGAEAFF | TGTGCCAGTATCGGACGGCCGGGGGCTGAAGCTTTCTTT
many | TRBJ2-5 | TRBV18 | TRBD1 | CASSPELFTGTAQETQYF | TGTGCCAGCTCACCCGAATTATTTACCGGGACAGCTCAAGAGACCCAGTACTTC